Listed below are T cell receptor beta chains from one sample, sequenced in a study of early T cells in non-severe SARS-CoV-2 infection. TCRdb processed the 5' RACE reads anew with MiXCR; each CDR3 protein has one entry. The sample records 80,000 or so distinct CDR3 sequences, 6% to 7% being singletons. Sequenced: whole blood. These receptors were taken from an adult who was a healthcare worker with PCR-confirmed SARS-CoV-2 infection or an uninfected control (not recorded which). The CDR3 runs from the conserved cysteine through the conserved F or W. Fields, in order: clone size, V gene, J gene, D gene, CDR3 protein, CDR3 DNA. D genes are given only for firm matches. The listing skips clone size in some rows; elsewhere it reads once, few, many or a size class.

few	TRBV10-3	TRBJ2-3	TRBD1	CATAGQGDDTDTQYF	TGTGCCACGGCCGGACAGGGGGATGACACAGATACGCAGTATTTT
NA	TRBV7-2	TRBJ1-3	NA	CVSSLAGGNTIYF	TGTGTCAGCAGCTTAGCAGGGGGAAACACCATATATTTT
NA	TRBV4-1	TRBJ1-1	NA	CASSQDSFGGILTEAFF	TGCGCCAGCAGCCAAGATTCTTTTGGGGGAATCCTCACTGAAGCTTTCTTT
NA	TRBV6-2/TRBV6-3	TRBJ2-3	NA	CASEGPVSDTQYF	TGTGCCAGCGAGGGCCCGGTCTCAGATACGCAGTATTTT
many	TRBV4-1	TRBJ1-1	NA	CASSPQEGRVNTEAFF	TGCGCCAGCAGCCCCCAGGAGGGGAGGGTGAACACTGAAGCTTTCTTT
few	TRBV14	TRBJ2-2	NA	CASSTHHVNTGELFF	TGTGCCAGCAGCACGCACCACGTGAACACCGGGGAGCTGTTTTTT
many	TRBV14	TRBJ2-1	NA	CASSQWGEQFF	TGTGCCAGCAGCCAATGGGGTGAGCAGTTCTTC
NA	TRBV15	TRBJ2-7	NA	CATSRGGGRNSYEQYF	TGTGCCACCAGCAGAGGAGGGGGACGAAACTCCTACGAGCAGTACTTC
many	TRBV4-2	TRBJ1-1	NA	CASSLGGAGFTEAFF	TGTGCCAGCAGCCTGGGAGGGGCGGGGTTCACTGAAGCTTTCTTT
few	TRBV4-1	TRBJ2-2	NA	CASSSGPSGFPGELFF	TGCGCCAGCAGCTCGGGACCCTCGGGATTTCCTGGGGAGCTGTTTTTT
many	TRBV28	TRBJ2-7	TRBD1	CASSGQGTRHEQYF	TGTGCCAGCAGTGGACAGGGGACGAGGCACGAGCAGTACTTC
NA	TRBV5-6	TRBJ1-3	NA	CVSSAQGSGNTIYF	TGTGTCAGCAGCGCACAGGGCTCTGGAAACACCATATATTTT
many	TRBV7-9	TRBJ1-6	NA	CASSLAQGASSPLHF	TGTGCCAGCAGCTTAGCCCAAGGGGCTAGTTCACCCCTCCACTTT
few	TRBV6-1	TRBJ1-1	NA	CASRMEGGAFF	TGTGCCAGCAGGATGGAAGGGGGAGCTTTCTTT
many	TRBV5-4	TRBJ2-5	TRBD1	CASSLGTGWKTQYF	TGTGCCAGCAGCTTGGGGACAGGGTGGAAGACCCAGTACTTC
few	TRBV14	TRBJ2-1	NA	CASSRETAYNEQFF	TGTGCCAGCAGCCGGGAGACAGCTTACAATGAGCAGTTCTTC
many	TRBV7-6	TRBJ2-3	NA	CASSLDHSRTDTQYF	TGTGCCAGCAGCTTAGATCACTCCCGGACAGATACGCAGTATTTT
many	TRBV6-2/TRBV6-3	TRBJ2-3	NA	CASSYGVGTDTQYF	TGTGCCAGCAGTTACGGGGTCGGGACAGATACGCAGTATTTT
many	TRBV19	TRBJ2-4	TRBD2	CASSLAGLKNIQYF	TGTGCCAGTAGTTTAGCGGGTCTCAAAAACATTCAGTACTTC
NA	TRBV11-2	TRBJ2-7	NA	CASSQSTEQYF	TGTGCCAGCAGCCAGTCGACCGAGCAGTACTTC
few	TRBV6-4	TRBJ2-7	TRBD2	CASSEKASGNEQYF	TGTGCCAGCAGTGAGAAGGCTAGCGGGAACGAGCAGTACTTC
few	TRBV20-1	TRBJ2-5	NA	CSARDWTAQETQYF	TGCAGTGCTAGAGATTGGACAGCACAAGAGACCCAGTACTTC
many	TRBV5-8	TRBJ2-7	TRBD1	CASSTGQANEQYF	TGTGCCAGCAGCACGGGACAGGCCAATGAGCAGTACTTC
few	TRBV6-6	TRBJ2-1	TRBD2	CASRRTSGGAGEQFF	TGTGCCAGCAGGCGGACTAGCGGGGGGGCCGGTGAGCAGTTCTTC
many	TRBV6-1	TRBJ1-1	NA	CASRTAGGAEAFF	TGTGCCAGCAGGACAGCCGGGGGGGCTGAAGCTTTCTTT
few	TRBV7-2	TRBJ2-1	NA	CASSPGDLLNEQFF	TGTGCCAGCAGCCCGGGGGACCTACTCAATGAGCAGTTCTTC
many	TRBV27	TRBJ2-7	TRBD1	CASSLPGQGLYEQYF	TGTGCCAGCAGCTTACCGGGACAGGGTCTCTACGAGCAGTACTTC
NA	TRBV7-2	TRBJ2-7	NA	CASSLAGRRSYEQYF	TGTGCCAGCAGCTTAGCAGGCAGGCGCTCCTACGAGCAGTACTTC
many	TRBV20-1	TRBJ1-1	TRBD1	CSASPDRAGAFF	TGCAGTGCTAGCCCCGACAGGGCTGGAGCTTTCTTT
many	TRBV6-5	TRBJ1-2	TRBD1	CASSYSQGVNYGYTF	TGTGCCAGCAGTTACTCGCAGGGGGTAAACTATGGCTACACCTTC
many	TRBV4-3	TRBJ2-2	NA	CASSQEPLSGVPGELFF	TGCGCCAGCAGCCAAGAGCCATTGTCCGGGGTTCCCGGGGAGCTGTTTTTT
NA	TRBV29-1	TRBJ2-3	TRBD1	CSVPPGQGIGDTQYF	TGCAGCGTTCCACCGGGACAGGGGATCGGGGATACGCAGTATTTT
few	TRBV11-2	TRBJ2-1	TRBD2	CASSSTSGLYNEQFF	TGTGCCAGCAGCTCCACTAGCGGGCTATACAATGAGCAGTTCTTC
many	TRBV5-1	TRBJ2-2	TRBD1	CASSAQGDVAGELFF	TGCGCCAGCAGCGCCCAGGGGGATGTGGCCGGGGAGCTGTTTTTT
few	TRBV7-9	TRBJ2-7	NA	CASSTTAYEQYF	TGTGCCAGCAGCACGACAGCTTACGAGCAGTACTTC
many	TRBV20-1	TRBJ2-1	TRBD2	CSARGLAGLNEQFF	TGCAGTGCCCGAGGACTAGCGGGATTGAATGAGCAGTTCTTC
many	TRBV4-2	TRBJ2-1	NA	CASSHPLGRADNEQFF	TGTGCCAGCAGCCACCCACTGGGACGCGCCGACAATGAGCAGTTCTTC
NA	TRBV7-6	TRBJ2-2	NA	CASSLAQGIYTGELFF	TGTGCCAGCAGCTTAGCTCAGGGTATTTACACCGGGGAGCTGTTTTTT
NA	TRBV11-3	TRBJ2-1	NA	CASSSRAGYNEQFF	TGTGCCAGCAGCTCTCGGGCCGGATACAATGAGCAGTTCTTC
few	TRBV20-1	TRBJ2-7	NA	CSARQGFYEQYF	TGCAGTGCTAGACAGGGTTTTTACGAGCAGTACTTC
many	TRBV6-4	TRBJ2-3	TRBD2	CASSEAGGTDTQYF	TGTGCCAGCAGTGAAGCGGGAGGCACAGATACGCAGTATTTT
NA	TRBV30	TRBJ1-1	NA	CAWSGQSNTEAFF	TGTGCCTGGAGTGGACAGTCGAACACTGAAGCTTTCTTT
many	TRBV12-3/TRBV12-4	TRBJ2-6	NA	CASRLGSGANVLTF	TGTGCCAGCAGGCTGGGCTCTGGGGCCAACGTCCTGACTTTC
few	TRBV12-3/TRBV12-4	TRBJ2-5	TRBD1	CASSSDRAQETQYF	TGTGCCAGCAGCTCCGACAGGGCCCAAGAGACCCAGTACTTC
few	TRBV7-6	TRBJ2-1	TRBD2	CASSSLAGEDYNEQFF	TGTGCCAGCAGCTCCCTAGCGGGAGAGGACTACAATGAGCAGTTCTTC
few	TRBV11-2	TRBJ2-7	TRBD1	CASSLGQGSHYEQYF	TGTGCCAGCAGCTTAGGACAGGGATCCCACTACGAGCAGTACTTC
many	TRBV30	TRBJ2-1	NA	CAWSVLHNEQFF	TGTGCCTGGAGTGTACTTCACAATGAGCAGTTCTTC
few	TRBV7-6	TRBJ1-3	NA	CASSLGHRAAGNTIYF	TGTGCCAGCAGCTTAGGTCACAGGGCGGCTGGAAACACCATATATTTT
many	TRBV3-1	TRBJ2-4	TRBD2	CASTHGGNKNIQYF	TGTGCCAGCACCCACGGGGGGAACAAAAACATTCAGTACTTC
few	TRBV12-3/TRBV12-4	TRBJ2-1	TRBD2	CASSLSGTSGREQFF	TGTGCCAGCAGTTTAAGTGGGACTAGCGGGCGTGAGCAGTTCTTC
NA	TRBV29-1	TRBJ2-1	TRBD2	CINATASGGLSSYNEQFF	TGCATCAACGCGACGGCTAGCGGGGGACTAAGCTCCTACAATGAGCAGTTCTTC
NA	TRBV5-1	TRBJ2-7	NA	CASSLARGGTGEQYF	TGCGCCAGCAGCTTGGCGAGGGGCGGAACGGGCGAGCAGTACTTC